This T cell receptor (beta chain) was recovered during a study of vaccination and CD4 T cells after COVID-19. Study-level background: Post-diagnosis, post-COVID samples were collected after a median 101 days, ranging 35 to 161. Whole-study findings and limits: Spike mono-reactivity held for 304 of 307 vaccine-specific clones in convalescent patients.

As to this clonotype: What it recognizes is unknown.

Treatment: approximately nine-day PBMC culture with coronavirus spike peptide pools or control peptides (ViraFEST assay). The assay that was used to sequence DNA from cultured CD4+ T cells was the Oncomine TCR Beta short-read assay. TCRdb passed the PCR reads through MiXCR, listing each CDR3 protein once. The data show around 26,000 distinct CDR3 sequences, under 70% seen once. Germline V CDR1 and CDR2: SGHTA, FQGNSA. The CDR3 length is 17 residues. J lost 3 bases, V lost 4 bases, and 12 bases had no gene match. The sequence derives from a human donor who had recovered from COVID-19. This chain connects TRBV7-2 to TRBJ1-2; 9 bases map to TRBD1. Sequencing was done on a sample of CD4+ T cells from blood, cultured in vitro. In nucleotides, the CDR3 is TGTGCCAGCAGCTCCTCCCAACAGGGGGCGCGGTACTATGGCTACACCTTC. Protein product: CASSSSQQGARYYGYTF.